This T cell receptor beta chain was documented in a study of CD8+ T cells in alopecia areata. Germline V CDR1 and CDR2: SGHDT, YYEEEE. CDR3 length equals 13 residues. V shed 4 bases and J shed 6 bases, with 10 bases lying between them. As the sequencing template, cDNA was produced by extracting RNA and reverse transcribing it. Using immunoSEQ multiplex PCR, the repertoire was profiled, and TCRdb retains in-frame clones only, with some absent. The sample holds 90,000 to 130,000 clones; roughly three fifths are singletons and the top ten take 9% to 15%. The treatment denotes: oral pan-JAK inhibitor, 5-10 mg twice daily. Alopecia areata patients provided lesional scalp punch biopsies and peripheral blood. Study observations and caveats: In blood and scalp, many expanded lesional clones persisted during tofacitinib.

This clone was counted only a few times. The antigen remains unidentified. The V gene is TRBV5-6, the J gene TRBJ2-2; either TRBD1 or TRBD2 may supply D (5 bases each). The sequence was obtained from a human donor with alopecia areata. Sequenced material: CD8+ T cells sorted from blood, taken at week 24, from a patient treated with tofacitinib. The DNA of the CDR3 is TGTGCCAGCAGCCCCGGGACCGCCGGGGAGCTGTTTTTT. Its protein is CASSPGTAGELFF.